The TCR beta chain under discussion was sequenced for a study of CD8 T cells in ankylosing spondylitis. Study results and limitations: Within peripheral blood, clones linked to disease were CD8+ and relatively rare.

The CDR3 totals 15 residues. V gave up 3 bases and J gave up 6 bases; unmatched junction bases: 5. Germline CDR1 is SGHVS and CDR2 is FQNEAQ. The sample holds many counts of this clonotype. The target antigen is unknown. A single record per CDR3 protein comes from TCRdb applying MiXCR to the 5' RACE reads. The sample lists roughly 230,000 distinct CDR3 sequences, 18% occurring once. The receptor was isolated from a male donor with ankylosing spondylitis or in good health (not recorded which). The rearrangement uses TRBV7-8 and TRBJ2-3; 11 bases align to TRBD2. Sequenced: blood, either unsorted or a sorted T cell fraction (not recorded which). The CDR3 loop reads CASSFQLAGEDTQYF. For the CDR3, the DNA is TGTGCCAGCAGCTTCCAACTAGCGGGAGAGGATACGCAGTATTTT.